This TCR beta chain derives from a study of beta chain features in type 1 diabetes. All of the isolated RNA was reverse transcribed, so expressed TCRB transcripts were sequenced. TCRdb keeps only in-frame clones here, not all; method: immunoSEQ multiplex PCR. The table includes fewer than 400,000 clones, roughly 8% detected once. Trimming took 1 base from V and 7 from J, leaving 10 bases between them. The CDR3 loop spans 13 amino acids. Germline CDR1 reads SGHVS; CDR2 reads FQNEAQ. Every single donor gave one heparinised blood draw, and these averaged about 110 mL. Sorted populations were all over 95% pure.

The source of this sequence is a woman aged 18 to 35 in good health. J is TRBJ1-1 and V is TRBV7-8, with D possibly matching TRBD1 (6 bases). Sample: central memory CD4+ T cells from blood. The CDR3 region is CASSLGTVYEAFF. Written as DNA, the CDR3 is TGTGCCAGCAGCTTAGGGACAGTGTATGAAGCTTTCTTT.